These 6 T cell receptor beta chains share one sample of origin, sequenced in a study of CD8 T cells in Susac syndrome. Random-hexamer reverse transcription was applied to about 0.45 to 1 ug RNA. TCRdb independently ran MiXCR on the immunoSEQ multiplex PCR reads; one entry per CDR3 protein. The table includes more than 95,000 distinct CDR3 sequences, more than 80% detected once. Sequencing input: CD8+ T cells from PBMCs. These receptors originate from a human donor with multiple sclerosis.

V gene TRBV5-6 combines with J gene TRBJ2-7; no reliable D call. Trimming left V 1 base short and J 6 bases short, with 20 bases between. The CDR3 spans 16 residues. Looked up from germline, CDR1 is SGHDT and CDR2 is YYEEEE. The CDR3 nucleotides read TGTGCCAGCAGCTTGCCCGGGTCCCCCCTCGTGGGCGAGCAGTACTTC. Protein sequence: CASSLPGSPLVGEQYF.

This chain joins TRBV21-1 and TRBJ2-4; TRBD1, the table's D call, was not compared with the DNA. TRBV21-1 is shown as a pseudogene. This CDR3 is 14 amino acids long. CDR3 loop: CASTRARVKNIQYF. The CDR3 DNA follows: TGTGCCAGCACCAGAGCCAGGGTCAAAAACATTCAGTACTTC.

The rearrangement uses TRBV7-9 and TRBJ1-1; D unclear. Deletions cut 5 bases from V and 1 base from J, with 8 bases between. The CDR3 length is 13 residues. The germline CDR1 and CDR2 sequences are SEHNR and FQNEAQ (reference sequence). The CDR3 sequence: CASSASSNTEAFF. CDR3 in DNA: TGTGCCAGCAGCGCTTCTTCGAACACTGAAGCTTTCTTT.

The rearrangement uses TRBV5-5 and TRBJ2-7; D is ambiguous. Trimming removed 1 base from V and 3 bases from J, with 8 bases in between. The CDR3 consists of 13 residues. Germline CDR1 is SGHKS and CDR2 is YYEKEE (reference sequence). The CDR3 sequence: CASSLNVNYEQYV. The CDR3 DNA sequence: TGTGCCAGCAGCTTGAATGTGAACTACGAGCAGTACGTC.

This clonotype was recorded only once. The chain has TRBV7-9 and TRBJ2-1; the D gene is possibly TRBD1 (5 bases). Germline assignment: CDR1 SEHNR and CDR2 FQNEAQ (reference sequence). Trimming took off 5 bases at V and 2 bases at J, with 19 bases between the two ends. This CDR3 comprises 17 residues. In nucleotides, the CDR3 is TGTGCCAGCAGCCCCTACCCAGGGAATTGGGCCTACAATGAGCAGTTCTTC. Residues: CASSPYPGNWAYNEQFF.

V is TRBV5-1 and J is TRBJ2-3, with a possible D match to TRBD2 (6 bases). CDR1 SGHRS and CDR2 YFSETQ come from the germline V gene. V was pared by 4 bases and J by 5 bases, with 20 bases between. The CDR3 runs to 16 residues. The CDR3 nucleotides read TGCGCCAGCAGCCCGGTTGATGGGGAGGACGAAGATACGCAGTATTTT. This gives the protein CASSPVDGEDEDTQYF.